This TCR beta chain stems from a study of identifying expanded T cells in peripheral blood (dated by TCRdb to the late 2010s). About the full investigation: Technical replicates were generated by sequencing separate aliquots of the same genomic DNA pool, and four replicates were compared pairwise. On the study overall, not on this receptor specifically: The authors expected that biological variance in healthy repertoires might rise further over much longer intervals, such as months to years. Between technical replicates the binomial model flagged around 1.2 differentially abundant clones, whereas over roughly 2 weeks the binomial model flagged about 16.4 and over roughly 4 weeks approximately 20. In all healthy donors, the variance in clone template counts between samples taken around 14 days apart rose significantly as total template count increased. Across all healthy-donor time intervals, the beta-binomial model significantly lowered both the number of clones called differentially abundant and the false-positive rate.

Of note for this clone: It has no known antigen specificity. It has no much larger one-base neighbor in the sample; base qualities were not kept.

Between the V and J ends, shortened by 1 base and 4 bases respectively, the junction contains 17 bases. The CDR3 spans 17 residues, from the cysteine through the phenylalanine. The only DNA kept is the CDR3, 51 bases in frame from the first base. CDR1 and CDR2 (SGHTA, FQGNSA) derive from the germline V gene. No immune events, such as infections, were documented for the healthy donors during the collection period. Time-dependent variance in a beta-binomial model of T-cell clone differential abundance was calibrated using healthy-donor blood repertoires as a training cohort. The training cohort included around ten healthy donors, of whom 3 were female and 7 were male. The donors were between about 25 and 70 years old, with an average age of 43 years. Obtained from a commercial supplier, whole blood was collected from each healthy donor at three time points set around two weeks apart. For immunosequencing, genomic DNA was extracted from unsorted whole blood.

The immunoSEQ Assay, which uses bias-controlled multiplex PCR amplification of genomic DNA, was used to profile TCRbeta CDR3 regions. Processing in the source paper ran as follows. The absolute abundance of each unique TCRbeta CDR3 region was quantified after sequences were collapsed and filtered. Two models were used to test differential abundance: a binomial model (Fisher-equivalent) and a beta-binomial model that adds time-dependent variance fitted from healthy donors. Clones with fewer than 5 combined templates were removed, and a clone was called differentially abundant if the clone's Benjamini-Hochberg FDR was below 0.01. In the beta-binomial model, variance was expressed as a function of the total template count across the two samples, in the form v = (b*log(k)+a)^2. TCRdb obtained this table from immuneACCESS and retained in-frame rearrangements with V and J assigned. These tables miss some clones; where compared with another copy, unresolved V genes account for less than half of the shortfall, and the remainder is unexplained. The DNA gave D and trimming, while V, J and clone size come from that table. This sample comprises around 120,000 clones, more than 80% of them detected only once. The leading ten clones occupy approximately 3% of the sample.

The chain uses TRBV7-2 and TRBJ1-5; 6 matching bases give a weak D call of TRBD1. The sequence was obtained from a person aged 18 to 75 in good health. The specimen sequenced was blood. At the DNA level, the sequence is TGTGCCAGCAGCTTAGTGGGGGGCCTTGGACAGAATCAGCCCCAGCATTTT. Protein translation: CASSLVGGLGQNQPQHF. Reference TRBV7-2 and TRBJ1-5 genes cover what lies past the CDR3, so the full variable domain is GAGVSQSPSNKVTEKGKDVELRCDPISGHTALYWYRQSLGQGLEFLIYFQGNSAPDKSGLPSDRFSAERTGGSVSTLTIQRTQQEDSAVYLCASSLVGGLGQNQPQHFGDGTRLSIL.